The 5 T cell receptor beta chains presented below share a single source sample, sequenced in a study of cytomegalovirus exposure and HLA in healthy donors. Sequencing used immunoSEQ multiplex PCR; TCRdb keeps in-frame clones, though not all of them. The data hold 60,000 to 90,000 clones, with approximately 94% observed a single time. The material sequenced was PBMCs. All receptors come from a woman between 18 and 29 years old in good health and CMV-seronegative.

CDR3 sequence reads: CASTGLSYEQYF. CDR3 coding DNA: TGTGCCAGCACCGGACTGAGCTACGAGCAGTACTTC. V gene TRBV2 combines with J gene TRBJ2-7, with D possibly TRBD2 on 5 matching bases. This CDR3 spans 12 amino acids. The V end was cut by 7 bases, the J end by 3 bases, with 10 bases between. Germline V gene lookup returns CDR1 SNHLY and CDR2 FYNNEI.

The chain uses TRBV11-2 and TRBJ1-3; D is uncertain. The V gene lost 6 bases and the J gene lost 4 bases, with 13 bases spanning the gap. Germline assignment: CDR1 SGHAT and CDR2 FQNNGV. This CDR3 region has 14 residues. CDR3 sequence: CASSQGREGNTIYF. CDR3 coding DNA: TGTGCCAGCAGTCAAGGGAGGGAAGGAAACACCATATATTTT.

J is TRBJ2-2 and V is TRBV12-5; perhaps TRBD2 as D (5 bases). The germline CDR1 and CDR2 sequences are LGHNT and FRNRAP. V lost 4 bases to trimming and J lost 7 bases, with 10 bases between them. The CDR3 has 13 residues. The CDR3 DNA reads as TGTGCTAGTGGTTCCCGGGATGGCGGGGAGCTGTTTTTT. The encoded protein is CASGSRDGGELFF.

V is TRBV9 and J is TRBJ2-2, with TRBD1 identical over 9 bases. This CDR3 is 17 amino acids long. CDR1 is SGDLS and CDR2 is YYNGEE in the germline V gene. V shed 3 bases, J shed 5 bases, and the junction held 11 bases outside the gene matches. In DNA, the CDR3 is TGTGCCAGCAGCGCCCGAATCGGGACAGGGAAAACCGGGGAGCTGTTTTTT. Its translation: CASSARIGTGKTGELFF. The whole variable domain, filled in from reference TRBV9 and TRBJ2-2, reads DSGVTQTPKHLITATGQRVTLRCSPRSGDLSVYWYQQSLDQGLQFLIQYYNGEERAKGNILERFSAQQFPDLHSELNLSSLELGDSALYFCASSARIGTGKTGELFFGEGSRLTVL.

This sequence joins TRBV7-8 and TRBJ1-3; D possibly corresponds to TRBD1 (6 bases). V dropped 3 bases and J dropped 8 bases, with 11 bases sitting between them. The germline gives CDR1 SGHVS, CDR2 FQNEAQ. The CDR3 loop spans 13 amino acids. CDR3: CASSFNRADTIYF. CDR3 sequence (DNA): TGTGCCAGCAGCTTCAACAGGGCAGACACCATATATTTT.